This entry lists 27 T cell receptor beta chains sequenced from one sample in a study of shared clonotypes between healthy human individuals. TCRdb's copy holds only in-frame clones and misses some; the assay was immunoSEQ multiplex PCR. In the table there are 1.5 million to 2.5 million clones, about 95% of which are singletons. CD45RO negativity and positive selection for CCR7 defined naive CD8 cells, a population that excluded terminally differentiated effector memory CD45RA+ cells. What was sequenced was naive CD8+ T cells sorted from blood. These receptors were taken from a man aged 18 to 29 in good health.

The CDR3 coding sequence is TGTGCCAGCAGCCAAGAAGCGAAATACGAGCAGTACTTC. Its protein product is CASSQEAKYEQYF. The V call is TRBV4-2, the J call TRBJ2-7; D gene uncertain. The CDR3 has 13 amino acids. Germline V gives CDR1 LGHNA, CDR2 YNFKEQ. Trimming took 0 bases from V and 4 from J, leaving 7 bases between them.

V usage is TRBV9 and J usage is TRBJ1-2; perhaps TRBD1 as D (5 bases). Germline loops: CDR1 SGDLS, CDR2 YYNGEE. CDR3 length: 15 amino acids. V lost 0 bases and J 3 bases, leaving 12 bases between the germline ends. The chain's CDR3 is CASSVGGGTDYGYTF. In DNA form, the CDR3 reads TGTGCCAGCAGCGTAGGCGGAGGGACGGACTATGGCTACACCTTC.

About this clone itself: This specimen includes other DNA sequences encoding the same CDR3. The J gene is TRBJ2-2, the V gene TRBV30; D uncertain. V lost 0 bases to trimming and J lost 7 bases, with 6 bases between them. The germline V gene has CDR1 GTSNPN and CDR2 SVGIG (reference sequence). This CDR3 comprises 12 residues. CDR3 DNA sequence: TGTGCCTGGAGTGTACTCGGCGGGGAGCTGTTTTTT. It is translated as CAWSVLGGELFF.

The rearrangement uses TRBV4-3 and TRBJ1-1; D possibly corresponds to TRBD1 (5 bases). CDR3 length equals 16 residues. Trimming removed 0 bases from V and 3 bases from J, with 14 bases in between. Germline V lookup: CDR1 LGHNA, CDR2 YSLEER. CDR3: CASSQDTRGGDTEAFF. Written as DNA, the CDR3 is TGCGCCAGCAGCCAAGATACGAGGGGAGGCGACACTGAAGCTTTCTTT.

This sequence joins TRBV7-2 and TRBJ1-1, with D uncertain. This CDR3 spans 15 amino acids. Looked up from germline, CDR1 is SGHTA and CDR2 is FQGNSA. V was trimmed by 6 bases and J by 0 bases, leaving 14 bases between them. CDR3 sequence (DNA): TGTGCCAGCAGGGACCTGGTAGGACTGAACACTGAAGCTTTCTTT. It translates to CASRDLVGLNTEAFF.

Details on this clone: This CDR3 is also generated by other DNA sequences in the sample. DNA for the CDR3: TGCGCCAGCAGTGGGGGGGATACGCAGTATTTT. This codes for CASSGGDTQYF. The gene calls are TRBV10-1 and TRBJ2-3; D could derive from TRBD1 or TRBD2 (5 bases each). This CDR3 has 11 residues. Germline-derived CDR1 and CDR2 are WNHNN and SYGVQD (reference sequence). V lost 4 bases and J lost 6, with 5 bases in between.

The chain combines TRBV27 with TRBJ2-5; D possibly corresponds to TRBD2 (5 bases). The V end lost 4 bases, the J end lost 2 bases, and 17 bases lay between the germline ends. This CDR3 region has 16 residues. Germline V lookup: CDR1 MNHEY, CDR2 SMNVEV (reference sequence). CDR3 protein: CASSSMGWGEQETQYF. The CDR3 nucleotides read TGTGCCAGCAGTTCCATGGGCTGGGGAGAACAAGAGACCCAGTACTTC.

The chain carries TRBV5-6 and TRBJ2-1; TRBD1 might be the D (6 bases). Germline CDR1 is SGHDT and CDR2 is YYEEEE. CDR3 length: 12 amino acids. Trimming took off 4 bases at V and 6 bases at J, with 8 bases between the two ends. The DNA of the CDR3 is TGTGCCAGCAGCATGGACAGCAATGAGCAGTTCTTC. Residues: CASSMDSNEQFF. The whole variable domain, remainder taken from reference TRBV5-6 and TRBJ2-1, is DAGVTQSPTHLIKTRGQQVTLRCSPKSGHDTVSWYQQALGQGPQFIFQYYEEEERQRGNFPDRFSGHQFPNYSSELNVNALLLGDSALYLCASSMDSNEQFFGPGTRLTVL.

The chain joins TRBV30 to TRBJ1-4; D is ambiguous. Trimming left V 0 bases short and J 5 bases short, with 13 bases between. Germline V gene lookup returns CDR1 GTSNPN and CDR2 SVGIG (reference sequence). The CDR3 has 15 residues. The CDR3 spells CAWSVMSEKNEKLFF. The DNA of the CDR3 is TGTGCCTGGAGTGTAATGTCAGAGAAAAATGAAAAACTGTTTTTT.

The V and J genes are TRBV7-6 and TRBJ2-7, with 7 nucleotides matching TRBD1. Trimming at V came to 5 bases and at J to 1 base, leaving 8 bases not matched to a gene. Germline V gene sequence: CDR1 SGHVS, CDR2 FNYEAQ. This CDR3 comprises 15 residues. The CDR3 coding sequence is TGTGCCAGCAGCAAACTCCGGGACAGTTCCTACGAGCAGTACTTC. Translation: CASSKLRDSSYEQYF.

The chain recombines TRBV7-8 with TRBJ2-7; 7 bases map to TRBD1. V trimming: 4 bases; J trimming: 2 bases; junction bases outside the gene matches: 11. The CDR3 length is 16 residues. From germline, CDR1 is SGHVS and CDR2 FQNEAQ. The CDR3 spells CASSSTSGTGAYEQYF. The CDR3, as DNA: TGTGCCAGCAGCTCTACGTCCGGAACAGGGGCCTACGAGCAGTACTTC.

In its sample, this clone was seen once. The chain carries TRBV7-9 and TRBJ1-4; TRBD1 agrees at 7 bases. Germline V CDR1 and CDR2: SEHNR, FQNEAQ (reference sequence). The CDR3 is 17 amino acids. V lost 5 bases and J lost 5; bases outside the gene matches: 14. In DNA, the CDR3 is TGTGCCAGCAGCGACACGTTCCCGACAGGGCAAAATGAAAAACTGTTTTTT. It encodes CASSDTFPTGQNEKLFF.

This chain connects TRBV5-4 to TRBJ1-1; 9 nucleotides line up with TRBD1. Per the germline V gene, CDR1 is SGHNT and CDR2 is YYREEE (reference sequence). Trimming took 4 bases from V and 1 from J; bases not matched to a gene: 5. The CDR3 contains 15 residues. CDR3 residues: CASSKPDRGNTEAFF. CDR3 DNA: TGTGCCAGCAGCAAACCGGACAGGGGGAACACTGAAGCTTTCTTT.

The rearrangement joins TRBV6-5 to TRBJ2-5, with 12 bases that match TRBD2. CDR3 length: 15 amino acids. Germline V gene lookup returns CDR1 MNHEY and CDR2 SVGAGI. The trim removed 4 bases at V and 5 bases at J, leaving 5 bases unmatched. The CDR3 spells CASSFGLAGTETQYF. The CDR3 region has the DNA TGTGCCAGCAGTTTCGGACTAGCGGGAACGGAGACCCAGTACTTC.

The chain joins TRBV5-1 to TRBJ1-5, with 7 bases lining up with TRBD1. J lost 4 bases, V lost 0 bases, and 10 bases had no gene match. CDR1 SGHRS and CDR2 YFSETQ come from the germline V gene. CDR3 length: 17 residues. In DNA, the CDR3 is TGCGCCAGCAGCTTGGGACAGGGAAGGAAAGGTAATCAGCCCCAGCATTTT. Protein: CASSLGQGRKGNQPQHF.

Turning to this clone: This CDR3 is also generated by other DNA sequences in the sample. The V gene is TRBV6-1, the J gene TRBJ2-7, with D possibly being TRBD2 (6 bases). V was cut by 1 base and J by 2 bases, with 9 bases left in between. This CDR3 region has 14 residues. Germline-derived CDR1 and CDR2 are MNHNS and SASEGT. This CDR3 is CASSEGGGAYEQYF. The CDR3 DNA follows: TGTGCCAGCAGTGAAGGAGGAGGGGCCTACGAGCAGTACTTC.

The V and J genes are TRBV14 and TRBJ2-5; D possibly corresponds to TRBD2 (6 bases). Germline V lookup: CDR1 SGHDN, CDR2 FVKESK. Trimming removed 3 bases at V and 2 bases at J, with 10 bases between. The CDR3 loop spans 14 amino acids. The CDR3 spells CASSQAGPQETQYF. The CDR3 nucleotides read TGTGCCAGCAGCCAGGCGGGACCGCAAGAGACCCAGTACTTC.

The V call is TRBV5-6, the J call TRBJ2-5, with D tentatively TRBD1 or TRBD2 (5 bases each). In germline, CDR1 is SGHDT, CDR2 YYEEEE. V was trimmed by 2 bases and J by 5 bases, leaving 25 bases between them. The CDR3 has 18 amino acids. The CDR3 nucleotides read TGTGCCAGCAGCTTTACTGGGGGTGGATCCGCTCCGTGGGAGACCCAGTACTTC. Protein product: CASSFTGGGSAPWETQYF. The full variable domain, with the rest looked up from reference TRBV5-6 and TRBJ2-5, is DAGVTQSPTHLIKTRGQQVTLRCSPKSGHDTVSWYQQALGQGPQFIFQYYEEEERQRGNFPDRFSGHQFPNYSSELNVNALLLGDSALYLCASSFTGGGSAPWETQYFGPGTRLLVL.

The CDR3 bases are TGTGCCAGCAGCTTAGTTTCGCTAGCGGGACCCGCAGATACGCAGTATTTT. Its protein product is CASSLVSLAGPADTQYF. The chain carries TRBV7-9 and TRBJ2-3, with 9 bases lining up with TRBD2. Germline V lookup: CDR1 SEHNR, CDR2 FQNEAQ (reference sequence). The V and J ends lost 1 base and 4 bases, in that order; junction bases with no gene match: 9. The CDR3 is made up of 17 amino acids.

The chain employs TRBV19 and TRBJ1-6; D is possibly TRBD1 (5 bases). Germline CDR1 and CDR2: LNHDA and SQIVND (reference sequence). The V end was cut by 8 bases, the J end by 11 bases, with 10 bases between. The CDR3 is made up of 11 amino acids. The CDR3 nucleotides read TGTGCCAGTGGTGGGGGAGCACCCCTCCACTTT. Translation gives CASGGGAPLHF.

Turning to this clone: This specimen includes other DNA sequences encoding the same CDR3. The rearrangement joins TRBV27 to TRBJ1-5, with TRBD1 as a possible D gene (5 bases). The germline V gene has CDR1 MNHEY and CDR2 SMNVEV (reference sequence). Trimming stripped 5 bases from V and 3 bases from J, with 11 bases between. The CDR3 is made up of 14 amino acids. Here the CDR3 reads CASSLRDANQPQHF. The DNA of the CDR3 is TGTGCCAGCAGTCTCCGGGACGCCAATCAGCCCCAGCATTTT.

The genes are TRBV11-2 and TRBJ2-3; D gene ambiguous. V was shortened by 1 base and J by 0 bases, with 8 bases between the two germline ends. The CDR3 extends over 15 amino acids. Germline assignment: CDR1 SGHAT and CDR2 FQNNGV. The DNA for the CDR3 is TGTGCCAGCAGCTTAGGAAGGATGAGCACAGATACGCAGTATTTT. Translating it yields CASSLGRMSTDTQYF.

Details on this clone: Other DNA sequences in this specimen translate into the identical CDR3. The CDR3 sequence: CASSQDFYEQYF. In nucleotides, the CDR3 is TGCGCCAGCAGCCAAGACTTCTACGAGCAGTACTTC. V usage is TRBV4-1 and J usage is TRBJ2-7; D is uncertain. V lost 0 bases to trimming and J lost 3 bases, with 3 bases between them. The CDR3 has 12 amino acids. Germline V gene sequence: CDR1 MGHRA, CDR2 YSYEKL.

This chain uses TRBV7-2 with TRBJ1-1; D ambiguous. V was trimmed by 1 base and J by 3 bases, leaving 12 bases between them. Germline CDR1 and CDR2: SGHTA and FQGNSA. The CDR3 is made up of 15 amino acids. This chain's CDR3 is CASSLGTLGYTEAFF. CDR3 in DNA: TGTGCCAGCAGCTTAGGTACGCTGGGGTACACTGAAGCTTTCTTT.

The V gene is TRBV4-1, the J gene TRBJ2-7, with a weak D call TRBD2 (7 bases). This CDR3 spans 15 amino acids. The V gene lost 4 bases and the J gene lost 2 bases, with 15 bases spanning the gap. Germline V gives CDR1 MGHRA, CDR2 YSYEKL. Here the CDR3 reads CASSLLEGGAYEQYF. DNA for the CDR3: TGCGCCAGCAGCCTCCTAGAGGGGGGGGCCTACGAGCAGTACTTC.

J is TRBJ2-7 and V is TRBV10-3; weak D call: TRBD2 (6 bases). From germline, CDR1 is ENHRY and CDR2 SYGVKD. Deletions cut 3 bases from V and 2 bases from J, with 17 bases between. CDR3 length equals 16 residues. CDR3 nucleotides: TGTGCCATCAGTGATTGGGACGGAGGGCTTCCCTACGAGCAGTACTTC. As protein: CAISDWDGGLPYEQYF.

DNA for the CDR3: TGCGCCAGCCTTATCCGGGTAAACACCGGGGAGCTGTTTTTT. Translating gives CASLIRVNTGELFF. The V and J genes are TRBV5-1 and TRBJ2-2; D remains ambiguous. CDR3 length: 14 amino acids. The V and J ends lost 7 bases and 2 bases respectively, with 12 bases between them. Germline CDR1 reads SGHRS; CDR2 reads YFSETQ.